This is a list of T cell receptor beta chains from one sample in a study of identical twins. TCRdb itself ran the 5' RACE reads through MiXCR, one entry per CDR3 protein. This table holds 500,000 to 700,000 distinct CDR3 sequences, roughly 7.1% found once. These data were also reused for a study on yellow fever vaccine responses in identical twins.

The sequencing sample was made of PBMCs. Receptor source: a young woman in good health. Both conserved end residues are part of each CDR3. A D gene is named only where the DNA matches it firmly. Some rows mark clone size as missing; the rest say once, few, many or name a class of expanded clone.

v_gene: TRBV11-2
abundance: few
j_gene: TRBJ1-1
d_gene: .
CDR3aa: CASSKNRNTEAFF
CDR3nt: TGTGCCAGCAGCAAAAACAGGAACACTGAAGCTTTCTTT

v_gene: TRBV5-1
abundance: .
j_gene: TRBJ2-2
d_gene: .
CDR3aa: CASSLVAGAGTGELFF
CDR3nt: TGCGCCAGCAGCTTGGTTGCTGGGGCTGGCACCGGGGAGCTGTTTTTT

v_gene: TRBV20-1
abundance: many
j_gene: TRBJ2-7
d_gene: .
CDR3aa: CSAYSGSYEQYF
CDR3nt: TGCAGTGCTTATAGCGGCAGCTACGAGCAGTACTTC

v_gene: TRBV27
abundance: .
j_gene: TRBJ2-7
d_gene: TRBD1
CDR3aa: CASSFGTGFPYEQYF
CDR3nt: TGTGCCAGCAGTTTCGGGACAGGGTTTCCCTACGAGCAGTACTTC

v_gene: TRBV12-3/TRBV12-4
abundance: many
j_gene: TRBJ1-2
d_gene: .
CDR3aa: CASSLLQGTYGYTF
CDR3nt: TGTGCCAGCAGTTTACTTCAGGGCACCTATGGCTACACCTTC

v_gene: TRBV15
abundance: few
j_gene: TRBJ1-6
d_gene: .
CDR3aa: CATGYSPENSPLHF
CDR3nt: TGTGCCACCGGTTATAGCCCGGAGAATTCACCCCTCCACTTT

v_gene: TRBV12-3/TRBV12-4
abundance: .
j_gene: TRBJ1-2
d_gene: TRBD1
CDR3aa: CASRSQGRDYGYTF
CDR3nt: TGTGCCAGCAGGTCACAGGGGCGAGACTATGGCTACACCTTC

v_gene: TRBV5-1
abundance: .
j_gene: TRBJ2-1
d_gene: .
CDR3aa: CASSLGLAGPYNEQFF
CDR3nt: TGCGCCAGCAGCTTGGGGCTAGCCGGGCCCTACAATGAGCAGTTCTTC

v_gene: TRBV6-5
abundance: many
j_gene: TRBJ2-5
d_gene: TRBD1
CDR3aa: CASSDRVETQYF
CDR3nt: TGTGCCAGCAGTGACAGGGTTGAGACCCAGTACTTC

v_gene: TRBV29-1
abundance: .
j_gene: TRBJ2-3
d_gene: .
CDR3aa: CSVEKRVDTQYF
CDR3nt: TGCAGCGTTGAGAAAAGGGTTGATACGCAGTATTTT

v_gene: TRBV7-8
abundance: few
j_gene: TRBJ2-1
d_gene: .
CDR3aa: CASSQIVVSSYNEQFF
CDR3nt: TGTGCCAGCAGCCAAATCGTAGTGAGCTCCTACAATGAGCAGTTCTTC

v_gene: TRBV20-1
abundance: .
j_gene: TRBJ2-1
d_gene: .
CDR3aa: CSASYRKGSNEQFF
CDR3nt: TGCAGTGCTAGCTACCGAAAGGGGTCCAATGAGCAGTTCTTC

v_gene: TRBV2
abundance: many
j_gene: TRBJ1-2
d_gene: .
CDR3aa: CASSDDTIYGYTF
CDR3nt: TGTGCCAGCAGCGACGACACGATCTATGGCTACACCTTC

v_gene: TRBV6-5
abundance: many
j_gene: TRBJ1-5
d_gene: .
CDR3aa: CASSSASNQPQHF
CDR3nt: TGTGCCAGCAGTTCGGCTAGCAATCAGCCCCAGCATTTT

v_gene: TRBV3-1
abundance: many
j_gene: TRBJ1-2
d_gene: .
CDR3aa: CASSQEGSARGYTF
CDR3nt: TGTGCCAGCAGCCAAGAAGGGTCGGCCAGGGGCTACACCTTC

v_gene: TRBV5-1
abundance: many
j_gene: TRBJ1-6
d_gene: .
CDR3aa: CASSLSRNYNSPLHF
CDR3nt: TGCGCCAGCAGCTTGAGTCGCAACTATAATTCACCCCTCCACTTT

v_gene: TRBV20-1
abundance: .
j_gene: TRBJ2-3
d_gene: .
CDR3aa: CSAPQGGPDTQYF
CDR3nt: TGCAGTGCCCCACAGGGCGGACCAGATACGCAGTATTTT

v_gene: TRBV2
abundance: few
j_gene: TRBJ2-1
d_gene: .
CDR3aa: CASSELTWFF
CDR3nt: TGTGCCAGCAGTGAGCTAACCTGGTTCTTC

v_gene: TRBV4-1
abundance: many
j_gene: TRBJ2-2
d_gene: .
CDR3aa: CASSQDQGGVTGELFF
CDR3nt: TGCGCCAGCAGCCAAGATCAAGGGGGTGTCACCGGGGAGCTGTTTTTT

v_gene: TRBV5-1
abundance: many
j_gene: TRBJ2-5
d_gene: .
CDR3aa: CASSLQWAKETQYF
CDR3nt: TGCGCCAGCAGCTTGCAGTGGGCCAAAGAGACCCAGTACTTC

v_gene: TRBV27
abundance: few
j_gene: TRBJ1-1
d_gene: .
CDR3aa: CASSFTGRARSQPNTEAFF
CDR3nt: TGTGCCAGCAGTTTTACGGGACGGGCCCGGAGTCAGCCGAACACTGAAGCTTTCTTT

v_gene: TRBV28
abundance: .
j_gene: TRBJ2-3
d_gene: TRBD1
CDR3aa: CASSLGTGYYTDTQYF
CDR3nt: TGTGCCAGCAGTTTGGGGACAGGGTATTACACAGATACGCAGTATTTT

v_gene: TRBV9
abundance: .
j_gene: TRBJ2-5
d_gene: TRBD1
CDR3aa: CASSVGQGPKVTQYF
CDR3nt: TGTGCCAGCAGCGTAGGACAGGGGCCCAAGGTGACCCAGTACTTC

v_gene: TRBV4-2
abundance: many
j_gene: TRBJ2-7
d_gene: .
CDR3aa: CASSQGRSSYEQYF
CDR3nt: TGTGCCAGCAGCCAGGGGAGAAGCTCCTACGAGCAGTACTTC

v_gene: TRBV5-1
abundance: many
j_gene: TRBJ2-2
d_gene: .
CDR3aa: CASSFGGVTGELFF
CDR3nt: TGTGCCAGCAGTTTTGGAGGGGTGACCGGGGAGCTGTTTTTT

v_gene: TRBV6-1
abundance: .
j_gene: TRBJ2-1
d_gene: TRBD2
CDR3aa: CASNRLRGGSIDEQFF
CDR3nt: TGTGCCAGCAATAGGCTGCGGGGGGGCTCTATCGATGAGCAGTTCTTC